A single TCR beta chain is shown here with its context. The data are from a study of blood T cell repertoires in COVID-19. At the level of the study: The United States, Italy and Spain supplied acute and convalescent COVID-19 samples.

This CDR3 is 14 amino acids long. The V end lost 6 bases, the J end lost 2 bases, and 11 bases lay between the germline ends. From germline, CDR1 is LGHDT and CDR2 YNNKEL (reference sequence). Original analysis: Nucleated cell counts were estimated from reference gene primer amplification. Clones were read by immunoSEQ multiplex PCR, and TCRdb kept only the in-frame ones, dropping some. The V and J calls and clone size come from that table; D and trimming were worked out from the DNA. Of roughly 280,000 clones in the sample, about nine tenths were seen once. All enrollees were about 18 to 89 years old and from 25 or so US areas.

The source is a woman aged 25 to 39 with acute COVID-19. The sample was PBMCs or T cells enriched from blood (not recorded which). The chain is built from TRBV3-1 (or the pseudogene TRBV3-2) and TRBJ2-1; D is perhaps TRBD2 (6 bases). The DNA of the CDR3 is TGTGCCAGCAGGTTTAGCGGAACCTACAATGAGCAGTTCTTC. Residues: CASRFSGTYNEQFF.